The T cell receptor (beta chain) under discussion was sequenced for a study of tumour-infiltrating T cells in Burkitt lymphoma. Study summary: All epidemiological Burkitt lymphoma subtypes were represented in the cohort. Overall and progression-free survival were predicted by productive clonality.

Some clones are missing from TCRdb's copy, which holds only in-frame ones; the method was immunoSEQ multiplex PCR. The sample contains about 660 clones, 95% to 97% of which appear only once. Findings of the study overall: Public clonotypes, several, appeared across numerous Burkitt lymphoma patients.

In the case of this clone: Its antigen is still unknown.

Germline V CDR1 and CDR2: LNHDA, SQIVND (reference sequence). This CDR3 is 11 amino acids long. Trimming stripped 5 bases from V and 13 bases from J, with 9 bases between. The chain recombines TRBV19 with TRBJ1-6; D not resolved. The sample consisted of tumor tissue. This receptor was obtained from a human donor with Burkitt lymphoma. Written as DNA, the CDR3 is TGTGCCAGTAGTCAAGGGTTCCCCCTCCACTTT. Its protein is CASSQGFPLHF.